Reported below is one T cell receptor beta chain. This sample was taken from a study of naive and memory T cell subsets. The CDR3 loop spans 20 amino acids. Germline-derived CDR1 and CDR2 are SGHDT and YYEEEE. Unmatched junction bases numbered 22, after V lost 2 bases and J lost 5 bases. Two oligonucleotides, mixed equimolar, formed the beta constant-region primer covering TRBC1 and TRBC2. TCRdb used MiXCR to reprocess the UMI-ligation and nested PCR reads, holding one entry per CDR3 protein. The sample carries some 85,000 distinct CDR3 sequences, approximately 14% recorded once. The TCR originated in a human donor in good health. Sequenced material: central memory CD4+ T cells from blood. The V gene is TRBV5-6, the J gene TRBJ2-7; 10 bases are a match to TRBD2. CDR3 sequence reads: CASSFGLRFLAGAQGDEQYF. The CDR3 nucleotides read TGTGCCAGCAGCTTTGGATTGCGTTTTCTAGCGGGAGCCCAAGGGGACGAGCAGTACTTC.